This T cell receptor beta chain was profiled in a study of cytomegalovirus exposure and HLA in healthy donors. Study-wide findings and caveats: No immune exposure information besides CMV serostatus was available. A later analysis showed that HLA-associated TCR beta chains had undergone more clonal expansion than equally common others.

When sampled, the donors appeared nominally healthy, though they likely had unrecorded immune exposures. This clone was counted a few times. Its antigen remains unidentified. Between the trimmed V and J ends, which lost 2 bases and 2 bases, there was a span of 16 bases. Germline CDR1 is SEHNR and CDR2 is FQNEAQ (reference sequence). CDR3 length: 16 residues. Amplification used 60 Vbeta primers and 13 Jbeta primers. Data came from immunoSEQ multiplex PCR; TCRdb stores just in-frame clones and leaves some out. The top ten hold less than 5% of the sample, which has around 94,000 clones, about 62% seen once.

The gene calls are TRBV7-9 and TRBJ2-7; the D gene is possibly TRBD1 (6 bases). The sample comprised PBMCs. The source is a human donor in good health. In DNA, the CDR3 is TGTGCCAGCAGCTTAAAGAGACAGGAACCCACCTACGAGCAGTACTTC. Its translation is CASSLKRQEPTYEQYF.